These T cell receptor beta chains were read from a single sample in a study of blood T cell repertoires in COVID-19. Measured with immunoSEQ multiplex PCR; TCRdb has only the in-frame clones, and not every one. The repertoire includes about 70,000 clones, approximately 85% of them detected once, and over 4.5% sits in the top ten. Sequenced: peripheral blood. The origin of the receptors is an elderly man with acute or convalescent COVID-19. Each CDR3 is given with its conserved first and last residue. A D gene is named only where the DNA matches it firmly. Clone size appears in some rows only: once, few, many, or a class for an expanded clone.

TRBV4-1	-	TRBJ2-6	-	CASSPRESGANVLTF	TGCGCCAGCAGTCCCCGGGAATCTGGGGCCAACGTCCTGACTTTC
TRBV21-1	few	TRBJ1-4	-	CANHLPGQGGEKLFF	TGTGCCAACCATCTACCGGGACAGGGAGGAGAAAAACTGTTTTTT
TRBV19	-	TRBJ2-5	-	CASSLLGGPVETQYF	TGTGCCAGTAGTCTCCTAGGGGGTCCTGTGGAGACCCAGTACTTC
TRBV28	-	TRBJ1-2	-	CASSSPPEVNYGYTF	TGTGCCAGCAGTTCCCCACCGGAGGTTAACTATGGCTACACCTTC
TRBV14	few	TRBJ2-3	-	CASSQFLASTDTQYF	TGTGCCAGCAGCCAATTCCTAGCGAGCACAGATACGCAGTATTTT
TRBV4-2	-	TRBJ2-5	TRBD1	CASSQVDRDQETQYF	TGTGCCAGCAGCCAAGTGGACAGGGACCAAGAGACCCAGTACTTC
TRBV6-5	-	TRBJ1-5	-	CASSSVYSNQPQHF	TGTGCCAGCAGTTCGGTTTATAGCAATCAGCCCCAGCATTTT
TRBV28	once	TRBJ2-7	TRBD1	CASSLSIDRGREQYF	TGTGCCAGCAGTTTATCCATTGACAGGGGGCGCGAGCAGTACTTC
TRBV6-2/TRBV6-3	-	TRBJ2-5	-	CASSYAQGRGQETQYF	TGTGCCAGCAGTTACGCCCAAGGACGGGGCCAAGAGACCCAGTACTTC
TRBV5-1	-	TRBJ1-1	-	CASSLANFADRRNRLNTEAFF	TGCGCCAGCAGCTTGGCCAACTTTGCTGACAGGCGAAATCGGTTGAACACTGAAGCTTTCTTT
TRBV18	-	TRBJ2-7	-	CASSPAQGFTYEQYF	TGTGCCAGCTCACCAGCCCAGGGGTTTACCTACGAGCAGTACTTC
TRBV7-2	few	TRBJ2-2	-	CASSLGGTANTGELFF	TGTGCCAGCAGCTTAGGCGGGACGGCGAACACCGGGGAGCTGTTTTTT
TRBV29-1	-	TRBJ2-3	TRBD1	CSVETGGVGTDTQYF	TGCAGCGTTGAAACAGGGGGCGTTGGGACAGATACGCAGTATTTT
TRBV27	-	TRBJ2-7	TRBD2	CASRGLAGGRNEQYF	TGTGCCAGCAGAGGACTAGCGGGAGGTCGGAACGAGCAGTACTTC
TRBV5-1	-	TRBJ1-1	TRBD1	CASSTGTVNTEAFF	TGCGCCAGCAGCACCGGGACAGTGAACACTGAAGCTTTCTTT
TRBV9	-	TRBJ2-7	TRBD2	CASSPSGGQSSYEQYF	TGTGCCAGCAGCCCCAGCGGGGGGCAGAGCTCCTACGAGCAGTACTTC
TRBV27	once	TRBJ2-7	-	CASSLGGSKSSYEQYF	TGTGCCAGCAGTTTAGGGGGCAGCAAAAGCTCCTACGAGCAGTACTTC
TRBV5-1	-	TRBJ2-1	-	CASSLVAGLLGEQFF	TGCGCCAGCAGCTTGGTGGCGGGACTCTTGGGTGAGCAGTTCTTC
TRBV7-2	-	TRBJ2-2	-	CASSNSPSTGELFF	TGTGCCAGCAGCAACAGCCCAAGCACCGGGGAGCTGTTTTTT
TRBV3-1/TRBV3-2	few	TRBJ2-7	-	CASSQQFSYEQYF	TGTGCCAGCAGCCAACAATTCTCCTACGAGCAGTACTTC
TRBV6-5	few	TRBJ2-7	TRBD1	CATRDSSVYEQYF	TGTGCCACCCGGGACAGTTCAGTCTACGAGCAGTACTTC
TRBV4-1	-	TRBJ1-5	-	CASSQGHPSTAPNQPQHF	TGCGCCAGCAGCCAAGGACACCCCTCTACCGCCCCCAATCAGCCCCAGCATTTT
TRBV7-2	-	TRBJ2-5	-	CASSFLRQETQYF	TGTGCCAGCAGCTTCCTCCGGCAAGAGACCCAGTACTTC
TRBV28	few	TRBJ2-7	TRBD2	CASSPGRTRGYEQYF	TGTGCCAGCAGCCCCGGCCGGACTAGAGGGTACGAGCAGTACTTC
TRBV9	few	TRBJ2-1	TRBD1	CASSPRGGDNEQFF	TGTGCCAGCAGCCCCAGAGGGGGCGACAATGAGCAGTTCTTC
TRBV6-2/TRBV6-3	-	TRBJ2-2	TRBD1	CASSADRILMTGELFF	TGTGCCAGCAGTGCGGACAGGATCCTTATGACCGGGGAGCTGTTTTTT